This passage covers 10 T cell receptor beta chains from one sample sequenced in a study of blood T cell repertoires in COVID-19. TCRdb's table, derived via immunoSEQ multiplex PCR, lists solely in-frame clones and lacks some. The table has roughly 400,000 clones, approximately 93% seen once. Sequenced sample: PBMCs or T cells enriched from blood (not recorded which). Source of these receptors: a woman in her forties who had been exposed to COVID-19.

The V call is TRBV19, the J call TRBJ2-1; 11 bases agree with TRBD1. CDR1 is LNHDA and CDR2 is SQIVND in the germline V gene (reference sequence). The J segment lost 7 bases and the V segment lost 5 bases, leaving 4 bases of the junction unmatched. The CDR3 extends over 14 amino acids. CDR3 sequence (DNA): TGTGCCAGTAGTTTCGGACAGGGGGCGAATGAGCAGTTCTTC. It codes for CASSFGQGANEQFF.

The rearrangement links TRBV19 to TRBJ1-6; the D is unclear. With 1 base removed from V and 10 bases from J, the gap between germline ends came to 17 bases. Germline V CDR1 and CDR2: LNHDA, SQIVND (reference sequence). This CDR3 region has 16 residues. CDR3: CASSIGGPGAGSPLHF. In nucleotides, the CDR3 is TGTGCCAGTAGTATAGGAGGTCCGGGAGCTGGATCACCCCTCCACTTT.

This sequence joins TRBV27 and TRBJ1-5; D may be TRBD1 (6 bases). CDR1 is MNHEY and CDR2 is SMNVEV in the germline V gene (reference sequence). Trimming shortened V by 8 bases and J by 4 bases, and 21 bases separated the two germline ends. CDR3 size: 16 residues. The DNA for the CDR3 is TGTGCCAGCGGCCTCGTGGGGACAAGTAAGAATCAGCCCCAGCATTTT. It codes for CASGLVGTSKNQPQHF.

This chain connects TRBV4-1 to TRBJ1-2; the D gene is possibly TRBD1 (5 bases). The CDR3 is 14 amino acids. In germline, CDR1 is MGHRA, CDR2 YSYEKL. V dropped 0 bases and J dropped 4 bases, with 9 bases sitting between them. The CDR3 coding sequence is TGCGCCAGCAGCCAAGAGGGGCGTACCTATGGCTACACCTTC. This translates into CASSQEGRTYGYTF.

The chain couples TRBV2 to TRBJ2-1; no definite D call. This CDR3 contains 12 residues. V dropped 6 bases and J dropped 3 bases, with 6 bases sitting between them. CDR1 and CDR2 from the germline V gene are SNHLY and FYNNEI. CDR3 region: CASRADYNEQFF. The CDR3 DNA reads TGTGCCAGCAGGGCAGACTACAATGAGCAGTTCTTC.

The V and J genes are TRBV5-4 and TRBJ1-6, with 10 positions matching TRBD1. This CDR3 has 17 amino acids. Germline values: CDR1 SGHNT, CDR2 YYREEE (reference sequence). Unmatched junction bases numbered 10, after V lost 1 base and J lost 9 bases. CDR3 amino acids: CASSLIGAGQGSSPLHF. CDR3 nucleotides: TGTGCCAGCAGCTTGATCGGTGCGGGACAGGGGTCTTCACCCCTCCACTTT.

The chain has TRBV7-2 and TRBJ1-5; TRBD1 aligns across 8 bases. Looked up from germline, CDR1 is SGHTA and CDR2 is FQGNSA. The CDR3 is made up of 17 amino acids. V lost 5 bases to trimming and J lost 3 bases; unmatched junction nucleotides: 12. The CDR3: CASSIGDRLRLNQPQHF. CDR3 nucleotides: TGTGCCAGCAGCATAGGGGACAGGCTAAGACTCAATCAGCCCCAGCATTTT.

V is TRBV7-9 and J is TRBJ2-2, with unresolved D. CDR1 is SEHNR and CDR2 is FQNEAQ in the germline V gene (reference sequence). Trimming took off 5 bases at V and 4 bases at J, with 8 bases between the two ends. The CDR3 has 13 residues. The CDR3 region is CASSLWSTGELFF. CDR3 nucleotides: TGTGCCAGCAGCCTTTGGAGCACCGGGGAGCTGTTTTTT.

The rearrangement links TRBV10-1 to TRBJ2-1; TRBD1 matches 9 bases. CDR1 is WNHNN and CDR2 is SYGVQD in the germline V gene (reference sequence). The CDR3 totals 16 residues. V shed 6 bases, J shed 10 bases, and the junction held 16 bases outside the gene matches. CDR3 DNA: TGCGCCAGCAGCGGCCCCGGGACAGGGTTGCGGGCAGAGCAGTTCTTC. Protein product: CASSGPGTGLRAEQFF.

The chain couples TRBV30 to TRBJ1-6, with 8 bases aligning to TRBD1. Trimming removed 2 bases from V and 9 bases from J; junction bases left unmatched: 15. CDR1 and CDR2 from the germline V gene are GTSNPN and SVGIG (reference sequence). There are 17 residues in the CDR3. The CDR3, as DNA: TGTGCCTGGAGTACTGACAGGGGAGGAATGGGGCGTTCACCCCTCCACTTT. The encoded protein is CAWSTDRGGMGRSPLHF.